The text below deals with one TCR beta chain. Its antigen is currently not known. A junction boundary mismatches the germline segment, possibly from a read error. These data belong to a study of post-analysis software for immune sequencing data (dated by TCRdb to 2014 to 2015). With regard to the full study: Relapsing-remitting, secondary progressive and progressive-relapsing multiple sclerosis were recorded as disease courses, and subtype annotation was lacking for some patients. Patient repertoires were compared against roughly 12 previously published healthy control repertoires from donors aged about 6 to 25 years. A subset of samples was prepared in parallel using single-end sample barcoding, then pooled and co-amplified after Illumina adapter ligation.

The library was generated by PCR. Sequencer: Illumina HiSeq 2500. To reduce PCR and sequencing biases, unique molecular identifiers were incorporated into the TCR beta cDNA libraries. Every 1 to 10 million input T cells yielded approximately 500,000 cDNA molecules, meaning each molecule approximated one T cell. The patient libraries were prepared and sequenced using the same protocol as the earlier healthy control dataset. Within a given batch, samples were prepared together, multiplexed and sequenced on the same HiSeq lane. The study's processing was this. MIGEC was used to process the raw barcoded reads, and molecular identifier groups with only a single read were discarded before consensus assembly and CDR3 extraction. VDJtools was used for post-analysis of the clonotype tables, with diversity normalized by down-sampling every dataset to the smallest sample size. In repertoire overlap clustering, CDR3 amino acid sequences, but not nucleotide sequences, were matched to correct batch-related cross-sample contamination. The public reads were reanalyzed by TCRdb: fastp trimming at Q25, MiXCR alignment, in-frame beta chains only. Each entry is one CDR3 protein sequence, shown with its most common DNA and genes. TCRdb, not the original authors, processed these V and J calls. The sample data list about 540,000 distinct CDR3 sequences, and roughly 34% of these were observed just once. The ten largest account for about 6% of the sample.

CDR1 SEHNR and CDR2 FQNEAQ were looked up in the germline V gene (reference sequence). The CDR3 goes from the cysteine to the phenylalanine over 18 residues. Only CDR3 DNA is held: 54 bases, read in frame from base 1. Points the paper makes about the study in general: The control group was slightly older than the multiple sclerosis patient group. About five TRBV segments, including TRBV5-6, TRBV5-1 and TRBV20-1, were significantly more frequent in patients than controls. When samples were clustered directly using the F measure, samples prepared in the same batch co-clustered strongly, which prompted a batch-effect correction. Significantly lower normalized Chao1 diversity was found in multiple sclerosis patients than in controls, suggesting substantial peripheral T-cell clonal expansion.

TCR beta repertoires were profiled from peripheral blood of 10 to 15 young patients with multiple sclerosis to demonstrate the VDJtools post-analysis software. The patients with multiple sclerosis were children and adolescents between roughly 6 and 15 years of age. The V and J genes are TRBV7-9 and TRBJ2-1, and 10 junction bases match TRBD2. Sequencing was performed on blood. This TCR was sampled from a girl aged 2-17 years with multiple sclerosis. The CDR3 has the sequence CANSLFPSGGSSYNEQFF. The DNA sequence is TGTGCCAACAGCTTATTCCCTAGCGGGGGTTCCTCCTACAATGAGCAGTTCTTC.